The T cell receptor beta chain described here comes from a study of blood T cell repertoires in COVID-19. Study in general: PBMCs, B-cell-depleted T cells, or T cells were the source of the cDNA or gDNA that made up the material.

Original processing methods: Counts of nucleated cells, estimated from reference gene primer amplification, were obtained. Clones were sequenced by immunoSEQ multiplex PCR, and TCRdb holds only the in-frame ones, with some missing. V and J calls and clone size are those listed in that table; D and trimming were worked out from the DNA. Among some 100,000 clones, around 86% were seen once, and the ten largest hold about 9.4%. The CDR3 totals 16 residues. The V and J ends lost 2 bases and 2 bases respectively, with 13 bases between them. The germline V gene has CDR1 SGHRS and CDR2 YFSETQ. The chain is built from TRBV5-1 and TRBJ1-4; a possible D gene is TRBD1 (6 bases). The sequence was obtained from a man aged 50 to 60 with acute or convalescent COVID-19. The sample comprised peripheral blood. The CDR3 DNA reads as TGCGCCAGCAGCTTCAGGGGAGTTGCCACTAATGAAAAACTGTTTTTT. Its protein product is CASSFRGVATNEKLFF.